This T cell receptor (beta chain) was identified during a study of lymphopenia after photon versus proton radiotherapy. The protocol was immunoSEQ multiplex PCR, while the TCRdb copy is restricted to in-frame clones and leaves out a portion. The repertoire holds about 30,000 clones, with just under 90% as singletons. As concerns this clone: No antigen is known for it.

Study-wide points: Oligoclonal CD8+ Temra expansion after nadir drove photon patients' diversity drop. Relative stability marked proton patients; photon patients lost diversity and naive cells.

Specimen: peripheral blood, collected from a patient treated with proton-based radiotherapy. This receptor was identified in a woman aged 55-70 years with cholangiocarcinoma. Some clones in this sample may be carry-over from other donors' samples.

The CDR3 coding sequence is TGTGCCAGCAGCCCTGTAGGGGCGGGTGGCTACACCTTC. It translates to CASSPVGAGGYTF. V usage is TRBV9 and J usage is TRBJ1-2; a possible D gene is TRBD1 (5 bases). This CDR3 has 13 amino acids. Germline V gene data show CDR1 as SGDLS and CDR2 as YYNGEE. Trimming shortened V by 4 bases and J by 7 bases, and 14 bases separated the two germline ends.